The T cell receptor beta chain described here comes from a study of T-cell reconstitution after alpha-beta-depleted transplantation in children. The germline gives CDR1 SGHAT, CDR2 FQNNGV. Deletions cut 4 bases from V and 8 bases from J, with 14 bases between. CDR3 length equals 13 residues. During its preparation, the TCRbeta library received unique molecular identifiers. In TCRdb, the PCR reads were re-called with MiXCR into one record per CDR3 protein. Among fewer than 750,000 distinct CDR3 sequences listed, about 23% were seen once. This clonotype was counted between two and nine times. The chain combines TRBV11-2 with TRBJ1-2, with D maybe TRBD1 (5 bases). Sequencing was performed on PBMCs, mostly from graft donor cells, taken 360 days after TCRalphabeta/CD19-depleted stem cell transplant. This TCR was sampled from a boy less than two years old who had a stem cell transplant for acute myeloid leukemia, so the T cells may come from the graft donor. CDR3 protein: CASSYTGGGGYTF. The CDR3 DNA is TGTGCCAGCAGCTACACAGGAGGAGGAGGCTACACCTTC.